One and the same sample provided the 10 T cell receptor beta chains below, sequenced in a study of blood T cells in healthy people across ages. The second PCR ran roughly 7 to 11 cycles with a sample-barcoded 5' primer and J-beta primers. Using its own MiXCR run on the 5' RACE reads, TCRdb lists one record per CDR3 protein. The sample holds 800,000 or so distinct CDR3 sequences; 60% to 80% are singletons and the top ten take roughly a quarter. Source material: blood. These TCRs come from a man younger than 40 in good health.

This chain joins TRBV7-3 and TRBJ2-5; 14 bases match TRBD2. This CDR3 spans 16 amino acids. V shed 5 bases and J 5 bases; nucleotides not matched to a gene: 7. CDR1 and CDR2 from the germline V gene are SGHTA and FQGTGA. CDR3 residues: CASSQPGTSGGETQYF. For the CDR3, the DNA is TGTGCCAGCAGCCAACCCGGGACTAGCGGGGGTGAGACCCAGTACTTC.

This clonotype was observed many times. J is TRBJ1-6 and V is TRBV27; 10 nucleotides line up with TRBD1. Per germline, CDR1 MNHEY and CDR2 SMNVEV (reference sequence). V lost 5 bases, J lost 9 bases, and 7 bases stayed unmatched. CDR3 length: 15 residues. CDR3 in amino acids: CASSTQTGGSSPLHF. CDR3 coding DNA: TGTGCCAGCAGTACCCAGACAGGGGGCAGTTCACCCCTCCACTTT.

J is TRBJ2-7 and V is TRBV9; the D gene is possibly TRBD2 (7 bases). The J call may be in error: the DNA end matches TRBJ2-5 better. CDR1 is SGDLS, CDR2 YYNGEE, per germline. The CDR3 consists of 15 residues. In DNA form, the CDR3 reads TGTGCCAGCACCCCCAGGGAGGGGGTCCTCGAGACCCAGTACTTC. It translates to CASTPREGVLETQYF.

This sequence joins TRBV3-1 and TRBJ2-4; TRBD1 is a possible D gene (5 bases). Germline lookup yields CDR1 LGHDT and CDR2 YNNKEL (reference sequence). The CDR3 extends over 15 amino acids. Trimming stripped 0 bases from V and 6 bases from J, with 12 bases between. As DNA, the CDR3 is TGTGCCAGCAGCCAAGATATAAGAAGGGGAAACATTCAGTACTTC. Its translation: CASSQDIRRGNIQYF. The full variable domain, in which reference TRBV3-1 and TRBJ2-4 provide the parts outside the CDR3, is DTAVSQTPKYLVTQMGNDKSIKCEQNLGHDTMYWYKQDSKKFLKIMFSYNNKELIINETVPNRFSPKSPDKAHLNLHINSLELGDSAVYFCASSQDIRRGNIQYFGAGTRLSVL.

J is TRBJ2-1 and V is TRBV7-8; no definite D call. The ends were cut back, 4 bases at V and 13 bases at J, with 17 bases in the middle. Germline lookup yields CDR1 SGHVS and CDR2 FQNEAQ. The CDR3 runs 13 residues. CDR3 loop: CASSSASEETQFF. DNA for the CDR3: TGTGCCAGCAGCTCAGCGTCAGAAGAGACCCAGTTCTTC.

This clonotype was found a few times. V is TRBV29-1 and J is TRBJ2-3, with 7 bases matching TRBD1. Per germline, CDR1 SQVTM and CDR2 ANQGSEA. V shed 6 bases, J shed 5 bases, and the junction held 11 bases outside the gene matches. This CDR3 is built from 14 residues. The CDR3 nucleotides are TGCAGCGTGGCGGCACACCCAGGGGGAGATACGCAGTATTTT. Residues: CSVAAHPGGDTQYF.

The chain combines TRBV7-2 with TRBJ1-1; 8 positions agree with TRBD1. Germline CDR1 SGHTA, CDR2 FQGNSA. V shed 4 bases and J 11 bases; nucleotides not matched to a gene: 12. CDR3 size: 14 residues. Here the CDR3 DNA reads TGTGCCAGCAGCTCCATCCAGGGGGCCCCTCGCGCTTTCTTT. This sequence encodes CASSSIQGAPRAFF.

The rearrangement uses TRBV9 and TRBJ2-5; tentatively, D is TRBD2 (6 bases). The length of the CDR3 is 15 residues. Per the germline V gene, CDR1 is SGDLS and CDR2 is YYNGEE. Trimming shortened V by 2 bases and J by 5 bases, and 16 bases separated the two germline ends. CDR3 protein: CASSVSPAGGETQYF. CDR3 nucleotides: TGTGCCAGCAGCGTTTCCCCGGCAGGAGGGGAGACCCAGTACTTC.

The chain has TRBV24-1 and TRBJ2-1, with 7 positions matching TRBD1. The closer fit of TRBJ2-7 to the DNA end suggests the J call may be wrong. Germline CDR1 is KGHDR and CDR2 is SFDVKD. The CDR3 runs 14 residues. The CDR3 nucleotides read TGTGCCACCGCCTCCGGACAGGACTCCTACGAGCAGTACTTC. Its protein product is CATASGQDSYEQYF.

V usage is TRBV4-2 and J usage is TRBJ2-6; 12 positions match TRBD2. The CDR3 runs to 18 residues. CDR1 and CDR2 from the germline V gene are LGHNA and YNFKEQ. The trim removed 4 bases at V and 0 bases at J, leaving 4 bases unmatched. CDR3 DNA sequence: TGTGCCAGCAGCCGCCGACTAGCGGGGGACTCTGGGGCCAACGTCCTGACTTTC. Translating gives CASSRRLAGDSGANVLTF.